This passage covers 24 T cell receptor beta chains from one sample sequenced in a study of blood T cells in healthy people across ages. A J-beta primer mix and a sample-barcoded 5' primer were used in a second PCR of about 7 to 12 cycles. TCRdb re-analysed the 5' RACE reads in MiXCR, keeping a single row per CDR3 protein. The sample lists roughly 900,000 distinct CDR3 sequences; 48% were seen once. Sequencing was performed on blood. These receptors originate from a man aged 30 to 45 in good health.

Here the CDR3 DNA reads TGTGCCAGCAGCTCAGGTGGGACACCTAGCAATCAGCCCCAGCATTTT. Translation gives CASSSGGTPSNQPQHF. The rearrangement joins TRBV6-2 or TRBV6-3 to TRBJ1-5, with a possible D match to TRBD1 (6 bases). The V end lost 6 bases, the J end lost 0 bases, and 15 bases lay between the germline ends. CDR1 is MNHEY, CDR2 SVGEGT, per germline. The CDR3 sequence is 16 residues long.

This clonotype was seen a few times. The chain recombines TRBV29-1 with TRBJ2-2; possible D gene TRBD2, 5 bases. CDR1 is SQVTM, CDR2 ANQGSEA, per germline. The CDR3 covers 14 residues. The V end was cut by 4 bases, the J end by 2 bases, with 11 bases between. In DNA form, the CDR3 reads TGCAGCGTTGGAAGAGGGATAAACACCGGGGAGCTGTTTTTT. Protein: CSVGRGINTGELFF.

The chain is built from TRBV6-6 and TRBJ1-1, with D unclear. Between the trimmed V and J ends, which lost 0 bases and 3 bases, there was a span of 17 bases. CDR3 length: 17 amino acids. Looked up from germline, CDR1 is MNHNY and CDR2 is SVGAGI (reference sequence). CDR3 sequence reads: CASSYSRRPGVYTEAFF. The CDR3 DNA reads TGTGCCAGCAGTTACTCGAGGCGGCCAGGCGTCTACACTGAAGCTTTCTTT.

The V and J genes are TRBV4-2 and TRBJ2-5; maybe TRBD1 (6 bases). The assigned J gene may be wrong: the sequence end matches TRBJ2-7 better. The CDR3 spans 14 residues. Per the germline V gene, CDR1 is LGHNA and CDR2 is YNFKEQ. CDR3 DNA: TGTGCCAGCAGCTCCTCCGACAGGATCCACGAGCAGTACTTC. This translates into CASSSSDRIHEQYF.

The chain has TRBV20-1 and TRBJ2-7; TRBD1 agrees at 7 bases. The closer fit of TRBJ2-5 to the DNA end suggests the J call may be wrong. Germline CDR1 and CDR2: DFQATT and SNEGSKA (reference sequence). The CDR3 covers 15 residues. CDR3: CSARGPTGWQETQYF. In DNA, the CDR3 is TGCAGTGCTAGAGGTCCGACAGGGTGGCAAGAGACCCAGTACTTC.

The table lists this clonotype with a few counts. The gene calls are TRBV27 and TRBJ2-6; D uncertain. With 3 bases removed from V and 0 bases from J, the gap between germline ends came to 6 bases. Germline V CDR1 and CDR2: MNHEY, SMNVEV (reference sequence). This CDR3 has 15 amino acids. DNA for the CDR3: TGTGCCAGCAGTTTTTCGATCTCTGGGGCCAACGTCCTGACTTTC. Its translation: CASSFSISGANVLTF.

The chain recombines TRBV6-2 or TRBV6-3 with TRBJ2-7, with D maybe TRBD1 (5 bases). The closer fit of TRBJ2-5 to the DNA end suggests the J call may be wrong. Germline CDR1 MNHEY, CDR2 SVGEGT. The CDR3 length is 14 residues. The CDR3 here is CASSYTPPGETQYF. CDR3 DNA sequence: TGTGCCAGCAGTTACACCCCCCCAGGGGAGACCCAGTACTTC.

This clonotype has only a few counts. This sequence joins TRBV9 and TRBJ1-2; D may be TRBD1 (5 bases). CDR1 is SGDLS, CDR2 YYNGEE, per germline. The CDR3 is 16 amino acids. V lost 0 bases and J 7 bases, leaving 19 bases between the germline ends. Written as DNA, the CDR3 is TGTGCCAGCAGCGTAGCTGTTGGGCAGGGCGTAGGTGGCTACACCTTC. Residues: CASSVAVGQGVGGYTF.

This chain links TRBV7-9 with TRBJ2-4, with D tentatively TRBD2 (6 bases). The DNA end favors TRBJ2-7, so the J call may be wrong. Germline V gene sequence: CDR1 SEHNR, CDR2 FQNEAQ (reference sequence). CDR3 length: 17 amino acids. This CDR3 is CASSLVEGREKSYEQYF. The DNA of the CDR3 is TGTGCCAGCAGCTTAGTAGAGGGGCGGGAAAAGTCCTACGAGCAGTACTTC.

The chain couples TRBV29-1 to TRBJ1-6; D may be TRBD1 (6 bases). The CDR3 sequence is 17 residues long. The V end lost 7 bases, the J end lost 8 bases, and 27 bases lay between the germline ends. Germline values: CDR1 SQVTM, CDR2 ANQGSEA. CDR3 in DNA: TGCAGCGCCCCTGGTCCGACAGGTTCGAAGTATCATTCACCCCTCCACTTT. It is translated as CSAPGPTGSKYHSPLHF.

The chain links TRBV2 to TRBJ2-2; 7 bases are a match to TRBD1. J was trimmed by 4 bases and V by 7 bases; bases with no gene match: 3. Germline CDR1 reads SNHLY; CDR2 reads FYNNEI. CDR3 length: 13 amino acids. The CDR3 is CASNRGPTGELFF. DNA of the CDR3: TGTGCCAGCAACAGGGGTCCCACCGGGGAGCTGTTTTTT.

The genes are TRBV30 and TRBJ2-1; D is perhaps TRBD1 or TRBD2 (5 bases each). The V end was cut by 1 base, the J end by 5 bases, with 12 bases between. This CDR3 comprises 14 residues. Germline V gene sequence: CDR1 GTSNPN, CDR2 SVGIG (reference sequence). The CDR3 bases are TGTGCCTGGAGTGACCTCGGGACCAACAATGAGCAGTTCTTC. Amino acid sequence: CAWSDLGTNNEQFF.

This clonotype was detected a few times. The chain uses TRBV4-3 and TRBJ2-7, with 7 bases lining up with TRBD2. This CDR3 has 16 residues. Germline V gene sequence: CDR1 LGHNA, CDR2 YSLEER. V gave up 0 bases and J gave up 0 bases; unmatched junction bases: 5. The chain's CDR3 is CASSQDRGGLSYEQYF. The CDR3 DNA is TGCGCCAGCAGCCAAGATCGCGGGGGACTCTCCTACGAGCAGTACTTC.

The chain combines TRBV11-3 with TRBJ2-1; D might be TRBD2 (6 bases). The CDR3 consists of 15 residues. The germline gives CDR1 SGHNT, CDR2 YENEEA. Trimming removed 4 bases from V and 2 bases from J, with 12 bases in between. Here the CDR3 DNA reads TGTGCCAGCAGCTCCCGGGACTTCCCCTACAATGAGCAGTTCTTC. Translated, it gives CASSSRDFPYNEQFF.

The chain links TRBV7-2 to TRBJ2-7; 7 nucleotides match TRBD1. The germline V gene encodes CDR1 SGHTA and CDR2 FQGNSA. The CDR3 runs to 16 residues. V dropped 6 bases and J dropped 7; count of bases not matched to a gene: 18. CDR3: CASRSPGTEIYNEQYF. The DNA for the CDR3 is TGTGCCAGCAGGTCCCCCGGGACAGAGATATACAATGAGCAGTACTTC.

A word on this clonotype: An end of the junction does not agree with germline; a read error may underlie this. The CDR3 bases are TGTGCCAGCAGTTCGATTGGACAGGGGTCGTATGAGCTGTACTTC. Residues: CASSSIGQGSYELYF. This sequence joins TRBV6-1 and TRBJ2-1, with TRBD1 matching 9 bases. This CDR3 has 15 amino acids. Looked up from germline, CDR1 is MNHNS and CDR2 is SASEGT.

This clonotype showed up just a few times. The V call is TRBV12-3 or TRBV12-4, the J call TRBJ1-5, with 9 bases that match TRBD1. CDR3 size: 13 residues. V was clipped by 3 bases and J by 7 bases; unmatched bases: 1. The CDR3 region has the DNA TGTGCCAGCAGTTTCGGGACAGGGCAGCCCCAGCATTTT. It is translated as CASSFGTGQPQHF.

This chain links TRBV5-1 with TRBJ2-7, with 7 bases identical to TRBD2. Looked up from germline, CDR1 is SGHRS and CDR2 is YFSETQ. The CDR3 is 16 amino acids. J was trimmed by 0 bases and V by 7 bases; bases with no gene match: 13. CDR3 coding DNA: TGCGCCAGCCAACAAACTAGCGAGGGAACCTCCTACGAGCAGTACTTC. Translated: CASQQTSEGTSYEQYF.

This clonotype showed up just a few times. DNA for the CDR3: TGTGCCAGCAGACCAGGGGCCCAGGGGAGCAATCAGCCCCAGCATTTT. Protein: CASRPGAQGSNQPQHF. This sequence joins TRBV28 and TRBJ1-5; TRBD1 is a possible D gene (6 bases). The CDR3 totals 16 residues. CDR1 MDHEN and CDR2 SYDVKM come from the germline V gene. V was pared by 6 bases and J by 1 base, with 16 bases between.

The rearrangement links TRBV3-1 to TRBJ1-4; possible D gene TRBD1, 5 bases. The CDR3 has 14 amino acids. CDR1 is LGHDT and CDR2 is YNNKEL in the germline V gene (reference sequence). V dropped 7 bases and J dropped 5 bases, with 14 bases sitting between them. CDR3 sequence: CASNQRDGNEKLFF. The CDR3 DNA sequence: TGTGCCAGCAACCAGAGGGACGGCAATGAAAAACTGTTTTTT.

For the CDR3, the DNA is TGTGCCAGCAGTGTCCGACAGTTGAAAGATGAGCAGTACTTC. Encoded protein: CASSVRQLKDEQYF. The chain has TRBV28 and TRBJ2-7; perhaps TRBD1 as D (5 bases). The ends were cut back, 5 bases at V and 7 bases at J, with 18 bases in the middle. The CDR3 loop spans 14 amino acids. Germline V lookup: CDR1 MDHEN, CDR2 SYDVKM.

The chain couples TRBV7-2 to TRBJ1-5; tentatively, D is TRBD1 (5 bases). This CDR3 contains 13 residues. Germline CDR1 and CDR2: SGHTA and FQGNSA. Trimming left V 6 bases short and J 7 bases short, with 13 bases between. As DNA, the CDR3 is TGTGCCAGCAGTCAGCGGGACGCCCAGCCCCAGCATTTT. Translating it yields CASSQRDAQPQHF.

The chain joins TRBV20-1 to TRBJ2-1; the D is unclear. The V and J ends lost 3 bases and 9 bases respectively, with 12 bases between them. Germline CDR1 and CDR2: DFQATT and SNEGSKA (reference sequence). The CDR3 length is 12 residues. This CDR3 reads CSARKESFEQFF. CDR3 coding DNA: TGCAGTGCTAGGAAGGAGTCGTTTGAGCAGTTCTTC.

The chain links TRBV7-9 to TRBJ2-3; 9 bases map to TRBD1. J gave up 2 bases and V 4 bases, and 7 bases lay outside the gene matches. The CDR3 runs 16 residues. CDR1 is SEHNR, CDR2 FQNEAQ, per germline (reference sequence). DNA for the CDR3: TGTGCCAGCAGCTACCTACAGGGGGCGAACACAGATACGCAGTATTTT. Its translation: CASSYLQGANTDTQYF.